This T cell receptor beta chain came from a study of T-cell reconstitution after alpha-beta-depleted transplantation in children. Unique molecular identifiers were used in preparing the TCRbeta library. TCRdb ran MiXCR on the PCR reads and lists one entry per CDR3 protein. This sample has 200,000 to 250,000 distinct CDR3 sequences; about a tenth occur once, and the top ten carry 5% to 7%. Germline CDR1 is MNHEY and CDR2 is SMNVEV (reference sequence). The CDR3 has 15 amino acids. Trimming took off 2 bases at V and 2 bases at J, with 7 bases between the two ends. Many counts were recorded for this clonotype.

This sequence was found in a human donor who donated a stem cell graft to a child with acute lymphoblastic leukemia. The chain employs TRBV27 and TRBJ2-6, with D perhaps given as TRBD1 or TRBD2 (6 bases each). Sequencing was performed on PBMCs from the stem cell graft donor, taken from the stem cell graft. The CDR3 region has the DNA TGTGCCAGCAGTTTAGGGGGGCCTGGGGCCAACGTCCTGACTTTC. As protein: CASSLGGPGANVLTF.